The 13 T cell receptor beta chains below were found in one sample sequenced in a study of T cells in localized non-small cell lung cancer. The repertoire was sequenced with immunoSEQ multiplex PCR; TCRdb's copy has only in-frame clones and lacks some. The sample carries under 75,000 clones, 85% to 90% recorded once. The sequences come from peripheral blood, collected before any cancer treatment. The receptors were gathered from a male donor aged 60 or over with stage III squamous cell lung carcinoma.

This sequence joins TRBV14 and TRBJ2-2, with D uncertain. V lost 3 bases, J lost 8 bases, and 10 bases lay in between. Per the germline V gene, CDR1 is SGHDN and CDR2 is FVKESK. The CDR3 runs to 13 residues. The CDR3 nucleotides read TGTGCCAGCAGCCAGCTGGTGGAGGGGGAGCTGTTTTTT. This gives the protein CASSQLVEGELFF.

This clone has a handful of counts. V and J are TRBV19 and TRBJ1-6; TRBD1 aligns across 7 bases. The ends lost 6 bases at V and 13 bases at J; junction bases unmatched: 9. The length of the CDR3 is 13 residues. CDR1 and CDR2 (germline): LNHDA, SQIVND (reference sequence). The CDR3 region is CASRKDRLSPLHF. The DNA for the CDR3 is TGTGCCAGTAGGAAGGACAGGCTTTCCCCCCTCCACTTT.

This chain links TRBV5-1 with TRBJ1-5; D call uncertain. V was pared by 4 bases and J by 6 bases, with 14 bases between. Germline V gene lookup returns CDR1 SGHRS and CDR2 YFSETQ. The CDR3 has 14 amino acids. CDR3 region: CASSPGFLGQPQHF. The DNA for the CDR3 is TGCGCCAGCAGCCCGGGGTTTTTGGGTCAGCCCCAGCATTTT.

CDR3 sequence reads: CAWGGDRDNQPQHF. The CDR3 DNA reads TGTGCCTGGGGGGGGGACAGGGACAATCAGCCCCAGCATTTT. The rearrangement links TRBV30 to TRBJ1-5, with 9 bases lining up with TRBD1. CDR1 is GTSNPN and CDR2 is SVGIG in the germline V gene (reference sequence). Trimming removed 5 bases from V and 3 bases from J; junction bases left unmatched: 5. This CDR3 spans 14 amino acids.

The rearrangement links TRBV9 to TRBJ2-3; TRBD2 matches 11 bases. V shed 4 bases, J shed 3 bases, and the junction held 7 bases outside the gene matches. This CDR3 contains 16 residues. Germline CDR1 reads SGDLS; CDR2 reads YYNGEE. The CDR3 spells CASSPVTSGATDTQYF. CDR3 sequence (DNA): TGTGCCAGCAGCCCCGTGACTAGCGGGGCTACAGATACGCAGTATTTT.

CDR3 in DNA: TGTGCCAGCAGGTTCGGACAGGATCCAAACACCGGGGAGCTGTTTTTT. It yields the protein CASRFGQDPNTGELFF. The V and J genes are TRBV5-6 and TRBJ2-2; 7 bases agree with TRBD1. The CDR3 spans 16 residues. The trim removed 5 bases at V and 2 bases at J, leaving 9 bases unmatched. Germline V gene lookup returns CDR1 SGHDT and CDR2 YYEEEE.

This sequence joins TRBV5-8 and TRBJ1-6; D is undetermined. The germline gives CDR1 SGHTS, CDR2 YDEGEE. The ends were cut back, 4 bases at V and 7 bases at J, with 15 bases in the middle. The CDR3 extends over 15 amino acids. The CDR3 DNA reads TGTGCCAGCAGCCCACCGACCGGCCACAATTCACCCCTCCACTTT. It translates to CASSPPTGHNSPLHF.

This clone showed up just once. The V and J genes are TRBV2 and TRBJ1-5; D not resolved. This CDR3 has 14 amino acids. Per germline, CDR1 SNHLY and CDR2 FYNNEI. V was pared by 2 bases and J by 3 bases, with 8 bases between. The CDR3 region has the DNA TGTGCCAGCAGTGAAACGGGCCTCAATCAGCCCCAGCATTTT. Translation: CASSETGLNQPQHF. The complete variable domain, with remaining parts taken from reference TRBV2 and TRBJ1-5, reads EPEVTQTPSHQVTQMGQEVILRCVPISNHLYFYWYRQILGQKVEFLVSFYNNEISEKSEIFDDQFSVERPDGSNFTLKIRSTKLEDSAMYFCASSETGLNQPQHFGDGTRLSIL.

The chain recombines TRBV6-5 with TRBJ1-2, with D unresolved. Germline values: CDR1 MNHEY, CDR2 SVGAGI. Trimming removed 0 bases from V and 5 bases from J, with 10 bases in between. The CDR3 runs 14 residues. CDR3 bases: TGTGCCAGCAGTTACTCAACCAACAGATATGGCTACACCTTC. It is translated as CASSYSTNRYGYTF.

The chain recombines TRBV6-6 with TRBJ1-4; maybe TRBD1 (6 bases). The CDR3 length is 15 residues. Germline assignment: CDR1 MNHNY and CDR2 SVGAGI (reference sequence). The ends were cut back, 5 bases at V and 3 bases at J, with 13 bases in the middle. The CDR3 DNA is TGTGCCAGCAGTGGGTCCAGGGGACCTAATGAAAAACTGTTTTTT. Its protein is CASSGSRGPNEKLFF.

V and J are TRBV18 and TRBJ2-5; weak D call: TRBD1 (6 bases). V was cut by 0 bases and J by 10 bases, with 21 bases left in between. Germline-derived CDR1 and CDR2 are KGHSH and LQKENI. CDR3 length: 16 residues. The CDR3 is CASSPPVRGPKRGQYF. DNA for the CDR3: TGTGCCAGCTCACCACCCGTCAGGGGACCCAAGAGAGGCCAGTACTTC.

The chain employs TRBV9 and TRBJ1-5, with D hard to call. This CDR3 spans 13 amino acids. Germline V gene sequence: CDR1 SGDLS, CDR2 YYNGEE. Deletions cut 3 bases from V and 3 bases from J, with 7 bases between. In DNA, the CDR3 is TGTGCCAGCAGCGGGACCCCCAATCAGCCCCAGCATTTT. Protein: CASSGTPNQPQHF.

The chain has TRBV2 and TRBJ1-5, with D perhaps matching TRBD1 (6 bases). In germline, CDR1 is SNHLY, CDR2 FYNNEI. The CDR3 consists of 13 residues. Trimming pared 7 bases from V and 4 bases from J, leaving 11 bases between. CDR3 region: CASNRALNQPQHF. The CDR3 DNA sequence: TGTGCCAGCAACAGGGCGCTAAATCAGCCCCAGCATTTT.